This T cell receptor (beta chain) was recorded in a study of blood T cells in healthy people across ages. V shed 3 bases and J 0 bases; nucleotides not matched to a gene: 8. Germline CDR1 and CDR2: KGHSH and LQKENI. The CDR3 spans 16 residues. A second PCR, run for about 7 to 11 cycles, used a sample-barcoded 5' primer plus a J-beta primer mix. A single record per CDR3 protein comes from TCRdb applying MiXCR to the 5' RACE reads. The sample gives about 730,000 distinct CDR3 sequences, about 42% of which show up once; less than 25% is in the top ten. Study-level findings and limits: As age increased, TCR beta diversity per million T cells fell in a roughly linear fashion.

With regard to this clonotype: Its antigen is not identified.

Sequenced: blood. The chain recombines TRBV18 with TRBJ2-7, with 7 bases lining up with TRBD1. This clonotype was obtained from a woman in her fifties or sixties in good health. For the CDR3, the DNA is TGTGCCAGCTCACCCCGGTCCGGGACAGTCTCCTACGAGCAGTACTTC. Its protein product is CASSPRSGTVSYEQYF.